One sample yielded the 10 T cell receptor beta chains listed below, sequenced in a study of T cell repertoires in cytomegalovirus infection (dated by TCRdb to between 2017 and 2020). Sequencing instrument: Illumina HiSeq 1500. TCRdb cleaned the public reads at Q25 with fastp, built clones with MiXCR and kept in-frame beta chains. Every entry covers one CDR3 protein and lists the most common genes and DNA from its rows. This sample comprises approximately 250,000 distinct CDR3 sequences, less than 9.5% of them detected only once. Around 16% of the sample belongs to the ten largest clones. The sample comprised PBMCs. These TCRs come from a human donor in good health (CMV status not recorded). Some clones in this sample may be carry-over from other donors' samples.

This clonotype was observed a handful of times. The chain carries TRBV27 and TRBJ1-2; D may be TRBD1 (6 bases). V was trimmed by 4 bases and J by 9 bases, leaving 33 bases between them. CDR3 length equals 19 residues. CDR1 and CDR2 from the germline V gene are MNHEY and SMNVEV (reference sequence). The CDR3 reads CASSSPITGTSGRDMRYTF. DNA of the CDR3: TGTGCCAGCAGTTCCCCAATAACCGGGACATCAGGGAGGGATATGCGCTACACCTTC.

This clonotype was picked up many times. The chain has TRBV12-3 or TRBV12-4 and TRBJ2-2, with TRBD2 matching 8 bases. The CDR3 spans 15 residues. V trimming: 3 bases; J trimming: 7 bases; junction bases outside the gene matches: 7. CDR3 bases: TGTGCCAGCAGTTTGACTAGCGCCTTTAGCGGGGAGCTGTTTTTT. It specifies CASSLTSAFSGELFF.

CDR3 sequence (DNA): TGTGCCAGCCGGAACGGAGGGTCTGGGGCCAACGTCCTGACTTTC. It specifies CASRNGGSGANVLTF. The chain employs TRBV28 and TRBJ2-6; perhaps TRBD2 as D (6 bases). Trimming stripped 8 bases from V and 1 base from J, with 12 bases between. CDR3 size: 15 residues. In germline, CDR1 is MDHEN, CDR2 SYDVKM. The variable domain in full, completed from reference TRBV28 and TRBJ2-6, reads DVKVTQSSRYLVKRTGEKVFLECVQDMDHENMFWYRQDPGLGLRLIYFSYDVKMKEKGDIPEGYSVSREKKERFSLILESASTNQTSMYLCASRNGGSGANVLTFGAGSRLTVL.

This clonotype was recorded many times. The CDR3 here is CASSLVRTPGDIQYF. CDR3 in DNA: TGTGCCAGCAGCTTAGTACGTACACCCGGAGACATTCAGTACTTC. The chain employs TRBV7-2 and TRBJ2-4; D remains unclear. The V end lost 1 base, the J end lost 8 bases, and 15 bases lay between the germline ends. Looked up from germline, CDR1 is SGHTA and CDR2 is FQGNSA. The CDR3 spans 15 residues.

This clonotype has ten or more counts. The V call is TRBV7-8, the J call TRBJ2-7, with D possibly TRBD1 on 5 matching bases. Germline V gives CDR1 SGHVS, CDR2 FQNEAQ. Trimming stripped 0 bases from V and 1 base from J, with 10 bases between. The CDR3 is 15 amino acids. The CDR3 region is CASSLAGVGSYEQYF. In nucleotides, the CDR3 is TGTGCCAGCAGCTTAGCAGGGGTCGGATCCTACGAGCAGTACTTC.

This clonotype was observed at least ten times. The rearrangement joins TRBV20-1 to TRBJ2-1, with TRBD2 matching 7 bases. This CDR3 comprises 14 residues. The junction had 8 bases not matched to a gene; V was cut back by 4 bases and J by 5 bases. Germline V gives CDR1 DFQATT, CDR2 SNEGSKA (reference sequence). This chain's CDR3 is CSATTGTTNNEQFF. The CDR3 nucleotides are TGCAGTGCTACAACCGGGACTACCAACAATGAGCAGTTCTTC.

The genes are TRBV29-1 and TRBJ2-1; D is tentatively TRBD1 or TRBD2 (5 bases each). This CDR3 is 12 amino acids long. Per germline, CDR1 SQVTM and CDR2 ANQGSEA. Trimming took off 7 bases at V and 3 bases at J, with 10 bases between the two ends. The CDR3 nucleotides read TGCAGCGCATGGGACGGCTACAATGAGCAGTTCTTC. Protein sequence: CSAWDGYNEQFF.

Only a few counts were recorded for this clonotype. The chain carries TRBV28 and TRBJ2-6; D may be TRBD1 (5 bases). Germline V CDR1 and CDR2: MDHEN, SYDVKM. V was shortened by 2 bases and J by 4 bases, with 12 bases between the two germline ends. This CDR3 is built from 16 residues. The CDR3 region is CASSLLQVAGANVLTF. For the CDR3, the DNA is TGTGCCAGCAGTTTACTACAGGTTGCGGGGGCCAACGTCCTGACTTTC.

The chain links TRBV2 to TRBJ1-2; maybe TRBD1 (5 bases). The CDR3 contains 15 residues. The germline V gene encodes CDR1 SNHLY and CDR2 FYNNEI. V dropped 6 bases and J dropped 6 bases, with 20 bases sitting between them. In DNA form, the CDR3 reads TGTGCCAGCAGCGAGACACCGGGACCCCTCGATGGCTACACCTTC. Its protein is CASSETPGPLDGYTF.

The genes are TRBV19 and TRBJ1-5; D remains unclear. The V end lost 6 bases, the J end lost 2 bases, and 14 bases lay between the germline ends. The CDR3 runs 15 residues. The V gene's germline CDR1 is LNHDA and CDR2 SQIVND (reference sequence). CDR3 sequence: CASRATEAGNQPQHF. For the CDR3, the DNA is TGTGCCAGTAGAGCCACGGAAGCGGGCAATCAGCCCCAGCATTTT. The full variable domain, rest sourced from reference TRBV19 and TRBJ1-5, is DGGITQSPKYLFRKEGQNVTLSCEQNLNHDAMYWYRQDPGQGLRLIYYSQIVNDFQKGDIAEGYSVSREKKESFPLTVTSAQKNPTAFYLCASRATEAGNQPQHFGDGTRLSIL.